The 10 T cell receptor beta chains below all came from one sample that was sequenced in a study of T cell responses to AZD1222 COVID-19 vaccine. Sequencing was performed with immunoSEQ multiplex PCR; in TCRdb, only in-frame clones are kept and a portion is missing. The listing contains over 120,000 clones. Sequenced: peripheral blood. These receptors were obtained from an adult in good health.

This sequence joins TRBV12-5 and TRBJ1-3; 9 nucleotides line up with TRBD1. The V gene's germline CDR1 is LGHNT and CDR2 FRNRAP. The CDR3 covers 15 residues. Germline trimming cut 2 bases from V and 4 bases from J; bases unmatched to any gene: 3. The CDR3 DNA follows: TGTGCTAGTGGTTTGAGGACAGGGGTGGGAAACACCATATATTTT. It is translated as CASGLRTGVGNTIYF.

J is TRBJ1-2 and V is TRBV27; 11 positions agree with TRBD1. Germline V gives CDR1 MNHEY, CDR2 SMNVEV (reference sequence). The CDR3 extends over 19 amino acids. The V gene end was trimmed by 7 bases and the J gene end by 3 bases; junction bases not matched to a gene: 19. CDR3 sequence (DNA): TGTGCCAGCACCACCGCCATCGGGACAGGGGGAACACTTTACTATGGCTACACCTTC. Translated: CASTTAIGTGGTLYYGYTF.

The chain joins TRBV19 to TRBJ1-4, with D perhaps matching TRBD1 (5 bases). The CDR3 sequence is 12 residues long. Germline loops: CDR1 LNHDA, CDR2 SQIVND (reference sequence). The V end lost 3 bases, the J end lost 10 bases, and 9 bases lay between the germline ends. The CDR3 nucleotides are TGTGCCAGTAGTATTGATGGGGGAAAACTGTTTTTT. As protein: CASSIDGGKLFF.

The chain combines TRBV5-1 with TRBJ1-3, with D unclear. There are 13 residues in the CDR3. Germline V gene sequence: CDR1 SGHRS, CDR2 YFSETQ. V lost 3 bases, J lost 0 bases, and 4 bases lay in between. The CDR3 DNA sequence: TGCGCCAGCAGCTCGGGCTCTGGAAACACCATATATTTT. Protein sequence: CASSSGSGNTIYF. Looking up the rest from reference TRBV5-1 and TRBJ1-3 gives the full variable domain: KAGVTQTPRYLIKTRGQQVTLSCSPISGHRSVSWYQQTPGQGLQFLFEYFSETQRNKGNFPGRFSGRQFSNSRSEMNVSTLELGDSALYLCASSSGSGNTIYFGEGSWLTVV.

The rearrangement links TRBV7-2 to TRBJ2-1; no clear D gene. This CDR3 spans 15 amino acids. V was pared by 2 bases and J by 4 bases, with 12 bases between. The germline V gene encodes CDR1 SGHTA and CDR2 FQGNSA. CDR3 protein: CASSLLLGLYNEQFF. The CDR3 nucleotides are TGTGCCAGCAGCTTACTTCTTGGTTTATACAATGAGCAGTTCTTC.

As concerns this clone: The sample has other DNA sequences that encode this CDR3 too. The genes are TRBV6-6 and TRBJ2-3; D gene unclear. Germline assignment: CDR1 MNHNY and CDR2 SVGAGI (reference sequence). V lost 5 bases, J lost 1 base, and 1 base lay in between. CDR3 length: 11 residues. CDR3 in amino acids: CASSRTDTQYF. The DNA of the CDR3 is TGTGCCAGCAGTCGCACAGATACGCAGTATTTT.

V gene TRBV12-3 or TRBV12-4 combines with J gene TRBJ1-1; 8 positions agree with TRBD1. CDR3 length: 13 residues. Trimming removed 6 bases from V and 4 bases from J; junction bases left unmatched: 4. The CDR3 loop reads CASRYDRGTEAFF. The CDR3 DNA is TGTGCCAGCAGGTATGACAGGGGCACTGAAGCTTTCTTT.

CDR3: CASLPRWASGGSSTDTQYF. The CDR3 coding sequence is TGTGCCAGCCTACCGCGGTGGGCTAGCGGGGGGTCTAGCACAGATACGCAGTATTTT. The chain combines TRBV7-2 with TRBJ2-3; TRBD2 matches 11 bases. CDR1 and CDR2 (germline): SGHTA, FQGNSA. V shed 8 bases, J shed 0 bases, and the junction held 16 bases outside the gene matches. The CDR3 is 19 residues long.

The chain joins TRBV6-5 to TRBJ1-2; possibly TRBD1 for D (6 bases). V shed 0 bases and J shed 7 bases, with 15 bases lying between them. Germline V lookup: CDR1 MNHEY, CDR2 SVGAGI. This CDR3 has 15 amino acids. The CDR3 DNA reads as TGTGCCAGCAGTTACTCCCAAGCCCCCAGGGGTGGCTACACCTTC. It codes for CASSYSQAPRGGYTF.

The gene calls are TRBV29-1 and TRBJ1-2, with D possibly TRBD1 on 5 matching bases. Germline CDR1 and CDR2: SQVTM and ANQGSEA. This CDR3 comprises 14 residues. V was pared by 3 bases and J by 8 bases, with 19 bases between. This CDR3 is CSVEGGPLEAGYTF. The CDR3 DNA reads as TGCAGCGTTGAGGGGGGACCCCTCGAGGCGGGCTACACCTTC.